This is a list of T cell receptor beta chains from one sample in a study of response to subunit inactivated influenza vaccine. TCRdb fed the RT-PCR reads into MiXCR, producing one record per CDR3 protein. The sample has hundreds of thousands of distinct CDR3 sequences; around a sixth are singletons. This sample comprised PBMCs from blood, obtained 11 to 12 days after vaccination. Receptor source: a man aged 45-65 years who received an inactivated influenza vaccine. CDR3s include the opening cysteine and the closing phenylalanine or tryptophan. The D gene is left open where the match is weak. The listing skips clone size in some rows; elsewhere it reads once, few, many or a size class.

TRBJ2-5 many TRBV10-1 NA CASSDRAGETQYF TGCGCCAGCAGTGACAGGGCTGGGGAGACCCAGTACTTC
TRBJ1-1 NA TRBV11-2 NA CASSLGGFEAFF TGTGCCAGCAGCTTAGGAGGGTTTGAAGCTTTCTTT
TRBJ2-3 many TRBV20-1 NA CRSTTTDTQYF TGCAGGAGCACAACCACAGATACGCAGTATTTT
TRBJ1-1 NA TRBV15 NA CATSRGLGTMNTEAFF TGTGCCACCAGCAGAGGACTAGGGACAATGAACACTGAAGCTTTCTTT
TRBJ2-1 many TRBV12-3/TRBV12-4 TRBD2 CASSETSGGTEQFF TGTGCCAGCAGCGAGACTAGCGGTGGCACTGAGCAGTTCTTC
TRBJ2-1 NA TRBV6-1 NA CASTLGGTYNEQFF TGTGCCAGCACCCTAGGGGGGACTTACAATGAGCAGTTCTTC
TRBJ2-1 NA TRBV28 TRBD2 CASSQGTSGSGWDEQFF TGTGCCAGCAGCCAAGGGACTAGCGGGAGTGGCTGGGATGAGCAGTTCTTC
TRBJ1-2 few TRBV30 NA CAWSKNGYTF TGTGCCTGGAGTAAGAATGGCTACACCTTC
TRBJ1-4 NA TRBV7-6 NA CASSSSRVLNEKLFF TGTGCCAGCAGCTCAAGTCGGGTCCTTAATGAAAAACTGTTTTTT
TRBJ2-1 few TRBV6-1 TRBD2 CASSVRPSLAGEQFF TGTGCCAGCAGTGTCCGACCCTCCTTAGCGGGAGAGCAGTTCTTC
TRBJ2-3 many TRBV7-6 NA CASSLAGAPSTDTQYF TGTGCCAGCAGCTTAGCGGGGGCACCTAGCACAGATACGCAGTATTTT